One sample yielded the 11 T cell receptor beta chains listed below, sequenced in a study of breast tumors, draining lymph nodes, adjacent tissues. TCRdb re-derived calls from the multiplex PCR reads in MiXCR, one entry per CDR3 protein. The sample holds 150,000 or so distinct CDR3 sequences, roughly 35% seen once. Breast cancer patients provided tissue from their axillary draining lymph nodes. The specimen sequenced was axillary lymph node tissue. The origin of the receptors is a female donor with breast cancer. Some clones in this sample may be carry-over from other donors' samples.

This clonotype was found a few times. A read error may be the cause here, since a much bigger clone is one base away. The V gene is TRBV5-1, the J gene TRBJ2-5; TRBD1 might be the D (5 bases). The CDR3 sequence is 15 residues long. Germline-derived CDR1 and CDR2 are SGHRS and YFSETQ. V lost 5 bases to trimming and J lost 5 bases, with 19 bases between them. The chain's CDR3 is CASRLGLLGHETQYF. In DNA, the CDR3 is TGCGCCAGCAGGCTGGGGCTTTTGGGGCACGAGACCCAGTACTTC.

This sequence joins TRBV2 and TRBJ1-5; maybe TRBD1 (5 bases). V shed 1 base and J shed 7 bases, with 11 bases lying between them. This CDR3 is built from 14 residues. CDR1 is SNHLY and CDR2 is FYNNEI in the germline V gene. The DNA for the CDR3 is TGTGCCAGCAGTGAAGTGGGGGTCGGACAGCCCCAGCATTTT. Its translation is CASSEVGVGQPQHF. The full variable domain, completed using reference TRBV2 and TRBJ1-5, is EPEVTQTPSHQVTQMGQEVILRCVPISNHLYFYWYRQILGQKVEFLVSFYNNEISEKSEIFDDQFSVERPDGSNFTLKIRSTKLEDSAMYFCASSEVGVGQPQHFGDGTRLSIL.

This clonotype was counted many times. The gene calls are TRBV20-1 and TRBJ2-3, with 14 positions matching TRBD2. The length of the CDR3 is 14 residues. The V gene end was trimmed by 3 bases and the J gene end by 7 bases; junction bases not matched to a gene: 3. CDR1 and CDR2 (germline): DFQATT, SNEGSKA (reference sequence). CDR3 sequence (DNA): TGCAGTGCTAGGACTAGCGGGGGGGAGAATACGCAGTATTTT. Translated, it gives CSARTSGGENTQYF.

This clonotype was counted at least ten times. V is TRBV20-1 and J is TRBJ2-2; D remains ambiguous. V was pared by 6 bases and J by 1 base, with 18 bases between. CDR3 length: 16 amino acids. Germline-derived CDR1 and CDR2 are DFQATT and SNEGSKA (reference sequence). Written as DNA, the CDR3 is TGCAGTGCCCCCATCCCCGACTTCGGGAACACCGGGGAGCTGTTTTTT. Residues: CSAPIPDFGNTGELFF.

This clonotype was found many times. This chain uses TRBV29-1 with TRBJ1-4, with D maybe TRBD1 (5 bases). Trimming pared 7 bases from V and 10 bases from J, leaving 19 bases between. Germline-derived CDR1 and CDR2 are SQVTM and ANQGSEA. This CDR3 region has 13 residues. The CDR3, as DNA: TGCAGCGCCCAGAGGTCAGGGTCCGGAAAACTGTTTTTT. It yields the protein CSAQRSGSGKLFF.

This clonotype occurred many times. V and J are TRBV28 and TRBJ1-6; no reliable D call. The ends were cut back, 2 bases at V and 7 bases at J, with 9 bases in the middle. Looked up from germline, CDR1 is MDHEN and CDR2 is SYDVKM. The CDR3 loop spans 14 amino acids. The CDR3 DNA follows: TGTGCCAGCAGTTTACGGGTGGGAAATTCACCCCTCCACTTT. Translation: CASSLRVGNSPLHF.

The chain uses TRBV7-2 and TRBJ1-5, with TRBD1 matching over 7 bases. CDR1 is SGHTA, CDR2 FQGNSA, per germline. The V and J ends lost 6 bases and 6 bases, in that order; junction bases with no gene match: 14. This CDR3 contains 16 residues. CDR3 loop: CASRGTSGAGGQPQHF. The DNA of the CDR3 is TGTGCCAGCAGGGGAACTTCGGGGGCAGGGGGTCAGCCCCAGCATTTT.

This clonotype appeared many times. V usage is TRBV6-1 and J usage is TRBJ1-5, with TRBD1 identical over 9 bases. J gave up 0 bases and V 5 bases, and 5 bases lay outside the gene matches. This CDR3 region has 16 residues. Germline values: CDR1 MNHNS, CDR2 SASEGT. This CDR3 reads CASSRDRVHSNQPQHF. The CDR3 DNA reads TGTGCCAGCAGTAGGGACAGGGTGCATAGCAATCAGCCCCAGCATTTT.

Notes on this clonotype: Germline and junction disagree at one end, which may indicate a read error. The rearrangement uses TRBV29-1 and TRBJ2-5; 7 nucleotides align to TRBD2. The V gene's germline CDR1 is SQVTM and CDR2 ANQGSEA. The CDR3 is 14 amino acids. The CDR3 region is CSALQREWQGTQYF. The DNA of the CDR3 is TGCAGCGCTCTCCAGCGGGAATGGCAAGGGACCCAGTACTTC.

This clonotype came up a few times. Being one base from a much bigger clone, this may be a read error. The rearrangement uses TRBV20-1 and TRBJ1-5, with 8 nucleotides matching TRBD1. CDR1 DFQATT and CDR2 SNEGSKA come from the germline V gene (reference sequence). CDR3 length equals 14 residues. The CDR3, as DNA: TGCAGTGCTCCGACAGGGGTTAGCAATCCGCCCCAGCATTTT. Translated: CSAPTGVSNPPQHF.

This clonotype has at least ten counts. The chain uses TRBV11-2 and TRBJ2-5; no clear D gene. This CDR3 comprises 13 residues. Per the germline V gene, CDR1 is SGHAT and CDR2 is FQNNGV. With 3 bases removed from V and 5 bases from J, the gap between germline ends came to 10 bases. CDR3 in DNA: TGTGCCAGCAGCTTCGGCGTCCGCGAGACCCAGTACTTC. Residues: CASSFGVRETQYF.